A single sample is the source of the 21 T cell receptor beta chains below, sequenced in a study of blood T cell repertoires in COVID-19. Generated by immunoSEQ multiplex PCR, the TCRdb table keeps only in-frame clones and is missing some. The data hold under 250,000 clones, with approximately 81% observed a single time. The sequenced sample consisted of peripheral blood. The receptors here all came from a woman older than 75 with acute or convalescent COVID-19.

J is TRBJ2-2 and V is TRBV15, with a tentative D call TRBD1 (6 bases). The V end lost 1 base, the J end lost 4 bases, and 10 bases lay between the germline ends. The V gene's germline CDR1 is LNHNV and CDR2 YYDKDF (reference sequence). The CDR3 consists of 15 residues. CDR3 sequence: CATSRGGQSTGELFF. CDR3 DNA: TGTGCCACCAGCAGAGGAGGACAGTCCACCGGGGAGCTGTTTTTT.

The CDR3 DNA sequence: TGTGCCAGCTCCACCGGGACTAGCGGAACTAGCACAGATACGCAGTATTTT. Residues: CASSTGTSGTSTDTQYF. The V call is TRBV18, the J call TRBJ2-3, with 11 nucleotides matching TRBD2. Germline trimming cut 6 bases from V and 0 bases from J; bases unmatched to any gene: 8. The germline gives CDR1 KGHSH, CDR2 LQKENI. This CDR3 has 17 amino acids. The entire variable domain, with the rest obtained from reference TRBV18 and TRBJ2-3, is as follows: NAGVMQNPRHLVRRRGQEARLRCSPMKGHSHVYWYRQLPEEGLKFMVYLQKENIIDESGMPKERFSAEFPKEGPSILRIQQVVRGDSAAYFCASSTGTSGTSTDTQYFGPGTRLTVL.

V usage is TRBV3-1 (or the pseudogene TRBV3-2) and J usage is TRBJ2-7, with 11 bases fitting TRBD2. From germline, CDR1 is LGHDT and CDR2 YNNKEL (reference sequence). V was pared by 4 bases and J by 1 base, with 15 bases of the junction left unmatched. There are 19 residues in the CDR3. For the CDR3, the DNA is TGTGCCAGCAGCCTCACCCTCTCCGGGCTAGCGGGAGGTTCCTACGAGCAGTACTTC. It yields the protein CASSLTLSGLAGGSYEQYF.

This rearrangement joins TRBV5-1 to TRBJ2-1; 12 positions match TRBD1. Germline V lookup: CDR1 SGHRS, CDR2 YFSETQ. V shed 4 bases, J shed 6 bases, and the junction held 5 bases outside the gene matches. This CDR3 is built from 15 residues. The CDR3 DNA sequence: TGCGCCAGCAGCCAGGGACAGGGGGCCTCCAATGAGCAGTTCTTC. This sequence encodes CASSQGQGASNEQFF.

This clone came up a few times. The gene calls are TRBV5-5 and TRBJ1-2; 9 positions match TRBD1. Germline CDR1 is SGHKS and CDR2 is YYEKEE (reference sequence). The CDR3 is 14 residues long. V gave up 4 bases and J gave up 3 bases; unmatched junction bases: 4. The CDR3 bases are TGTGCCAGCAGCCCGGGACAGGGTCACTATGGCTACACCTTC. Translated, it gives CASSPGQGHYGYTF.

J is TRBJ1-1 and V is TRBV6-1, with 7 bases matching TRBD1. The CDR3 has 13 amino acids. CDR1 is MNHNS and CDR2 is SASEGT in the germline V gene. J was trimmed by 8 bases and V by 2 bases; bases with no gene match: 5. The CDR3 here is CASSESGGPEAFF. DNA of the CDR3: TGTGCCAGCAGTGAATCAGGGGGGCCCGAAGCTTTCTTT.

The chain recombines TRBV3-1 (or the pseudogene TRBV3-2) with TRBJ1-2; a weak D match, TRBD1 (5 bases). This CDR3 is built from 14 residues. Germline V lookup: CDR1 LGHDT, CDR2 YNNKEL (reference sequence). With 2 bases removed from V and 4 bases from J, the gap between germline ends came to 11 bases. CDR3 residues: CASSQRQFSYGYTF. In DNA, the CDR3 is TGTGCCAGCAGCCAAAGACAGTTTTCCTATGGCTACACCTTC.

The genes are TRBV5-5 and TRBJ2-2; D call uncertain. The CDR3 has 13 residues. Trimming pared 0 bases from V and 4 bases from J, leaving 4 bases between. The germline CDR1 and CDR2 sequences are SGHKS and YYEKEE (reference sequence). The CDR3 loop is CASSLGVTGELFF. CDR3 coding DNA: TGTGCCAGCAGCTTGGGAGTCACCGGGGAGCTGTTTTTT.

Only one count was recorded for this clone. The chain couples TRBV10-1 to TRBJ1-1; perhaps TRBD1 as D (6 bases). Germline V gene data show CDR1 as WNHNN and CDR2 as SYGVQD (reference sequence). This CDR3 comprises 13 residues. The CDR3: CASSRGRGAEAFF. The CDR3 nucleotides are TGCGCATCGTCCAGGGGCAGGGGCGCTGAAGCTTTCTTT.

The gene calls are TRBV2 and TRBJ1-4; D unresolved. V lost 5 bases and J lost 8, with 24 bases in between. Germline V gene lookup returns CDR1 SNHLY and CDR2 FYNNEI. The CDR3 has 17 amino acids. The CDR3 loop reads CASSLYPTSGGLEKLFF. CDR3 sequence (DNA): TGTGCCAGCAGTCTATACCCGACCTCCGGAGGCTTGGAAAAACTGTTTTTT.

This rearrangement joins TRBV5-4 to TRBJ1-1, with D perhaps matching TRBD1 (6 bases). V was pared by 4 bases and J by 3 bases, with 13 bases between. The CDR3 extends over 14 amino acids. The germline CDR1 and CDR2 sequences are SGHNT and YYREEE (reference sequence). CDR3 nucleotides: TGTGCCAGCAGCAAGGGAGGGGGGGACACTGAAGCTTTCTTT. Translated: CASSKGGGDTEAFF.

This chain uses TRBV19 with TRBJ2-2; TRBD2 agrees at 7 bases. This CDR3 contains 14 residues. Germline V gives CDR1 LNHDA, CDR2 SQIVND (reference sequence). Unmatched junction bases numbered 7, after V lost 6 bases and J lost 6 bases. The DNA for the CDR3 is TGTGCCAGTAGGAGGACTAGGGGCCCCGGGGAGCTGTTTTTT. Protein: CASRRTRGPGELFF.

This rearrangement joins TRBV11-2 to TRBJ1-4, with 8 bases that match TRBD1. CDR3 length: 15 amino acids. J lost 5 bases, V lost 5 bases, and 7 bases had no gene match. The germline V gene has CDR1 SGHAT and CDR2 FQNNGV. The CDR3: CASSLGQGENEKLFF. Here the CDR3 DNA reads TGTGCCAGCAGCCTAGGACAGGGCGAAAATGAAAAACTGTTTTTT.

As regards this clone: Distinct nucleotide sequences in the sample also encode this CDR3. The chain has TRBV2 and TRBJ2-7, with TRBD1 as a possible D gene (6 bases). Trimming shortened V by 6 bases and J by 0 bases, and 12 bases separated the two germline ends. Germline V lookup: CDR1 SNHLY, CDR2 FYNNEI. The CDR3 runs 14 residues. CDR3: CASRRTASSYEQYF. In DNA, the CDR3 is TGTGCCAGCAGGCGGACAGCTAGCTCCTACGAGCAGTACTTC.

The chain is built from TRBV13 and TRBJ1-6, with D unresolved. Germline CDR1 reads PRHDT; CDR2 reads FYEKMQ (reference sequence). CDR3 length: 13 amino acids. V lost 0 bases to trimming and J lost 8 bases, with 5 bases between them. This CDR3 reads CASSLGRYSPLHF. The CDR3 DNA follows: TGTGCCAGCAGCTTAGGGCGGTATTCACCCCTCCACTTT.

The sample holds one count of this clone. This chain links TRBV27 with TRBJ1-1; 7 bases line up with TRBD1. The CDR3 spans 15 residues. Trimming took 5 bases from V and 4 from J; bases not matched to a gene: 10. Germline-derived CDR1 and CDR2 are MNHEY and SMNVEV (reference sequence). DNA for the CDR3: TGTGCCAGCAGTCCCGGGACAGCAAGGACCACTGAAGCTTTCTTT. Translating it yields CASSPGTARTTEAFF.

This rearrangement joins TRBV9 to TRBJ2-3; 9 nucleotides align to TRBD2. Trimming took 5 bases from V and 2 from J; bases not matched to a gene: 6. Germline assignment: CDR1 SGDLS and CDR2 YYNGEE. CDR3 length: 15 residues. The CDR3 DNA reads as TGTGCCAGCAGTCATAGCGGGGGTATCACAGATACGCAGTATTTT. It is translated as CASSHSGGITDTQYF.

The rearrangement uses TRBV2 and TRBJ2-1; D is unclear. The CDR3 covers 12 residues. From germline, CDR1 is SNHLY and CDR2 FYNNEI. Trimming removed 3 bases at V and 2 bases at J, with 2 bases between. CDR3 protein: CASSDTYNEQFF. CDR3 nucleotides: TGTGCCAGCAGTGACACCTACAATGAGCAGTTCTTC.

In DNA, the CDR3 is TGCGCCAGCAGCCTAGCGGGGTGGTTGGATGAGCAGTTCTTC. This translates into CASSLAGWLDEQFF. The chain has TRBV5-1 and TRBJ2-1, with 9 bases that match TRBD2. CDR3 size: 14 residues. The germline CDR1 and CDR2 sequences are SGHRS and YFSETQ. Unmatched junction bases numbered 7, after V lost 4 bases and J lost 8 bases.

The CDR3 bases are TGTGCCAGCAGTCCGGTCGTATCTGGGGCCAACGTCCTGACTTTC. This encodes CASSPVVSGANVLTF. The chain recombines TRBV27 with TRBJ2-6; no clear D gene. V dropped 5 bases and J dropped 1 base, with 9 bases sitting between them. Germline lookup yields CDR1 MNHEY and CDR2 SMNVEV (reference sequence). This CDR3 contains 15 residues.

The chain employs TRBV27 and TRBJ1-5; D is uncertain. The germline V gene encodes CDR1 MNHEY and CDR2 SMNVEV (reference sequence). The CDR3 spans 12 residues. The germline V and J ends were trimmed by 8 bases and 1 base, with 6 bases remaining between them. CDR3 loop: CASSRSNQPQHF. The CDR3, as DNA: TGTGCCAGCTCTCGGAGCAATCAGCCCCAGCATTTT.